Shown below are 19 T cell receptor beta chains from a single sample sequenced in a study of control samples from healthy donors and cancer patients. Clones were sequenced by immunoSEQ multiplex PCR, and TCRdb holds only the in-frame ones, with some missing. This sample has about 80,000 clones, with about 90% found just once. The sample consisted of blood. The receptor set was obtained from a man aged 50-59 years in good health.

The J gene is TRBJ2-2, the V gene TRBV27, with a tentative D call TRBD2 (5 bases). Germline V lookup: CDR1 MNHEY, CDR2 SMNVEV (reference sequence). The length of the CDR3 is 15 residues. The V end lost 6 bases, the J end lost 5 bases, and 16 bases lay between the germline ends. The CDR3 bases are TGTGCCAGCAGACCCTCCAGGCGGGCGACCGGGGAGCTGTTTTTT. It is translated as CASRPSRRATGELFF.

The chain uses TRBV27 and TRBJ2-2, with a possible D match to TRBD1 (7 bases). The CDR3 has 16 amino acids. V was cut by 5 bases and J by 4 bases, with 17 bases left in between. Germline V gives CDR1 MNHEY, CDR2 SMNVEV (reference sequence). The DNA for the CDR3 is TGTGCCAGCAGTCCGACTAGGGGGCTGGTCACCGGGGAGCTGTTTTTT. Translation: CASSPTRGLVTGELFF.

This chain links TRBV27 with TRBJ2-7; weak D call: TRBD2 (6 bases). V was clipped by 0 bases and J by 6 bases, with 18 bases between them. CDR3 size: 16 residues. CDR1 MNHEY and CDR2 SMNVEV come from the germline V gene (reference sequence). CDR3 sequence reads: CASSLSRSGRESEQYF. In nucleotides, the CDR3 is TGTGCCAGCAGTTTATCGAGATCGGGACGGGAGAGCGAGCAGTACTTC.

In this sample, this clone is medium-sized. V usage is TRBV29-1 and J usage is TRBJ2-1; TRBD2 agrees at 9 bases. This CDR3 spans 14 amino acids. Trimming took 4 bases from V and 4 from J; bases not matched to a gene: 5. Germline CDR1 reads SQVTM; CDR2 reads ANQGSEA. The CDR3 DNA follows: TGCAGCGTTGGGGCTAGCGGGGATTACAATGAGCAGTTCTTC. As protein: CSVGASGDYNEQFF.

CDR3 amino acids: CASSYSGLNTEAFF. In DNA form, the CDR3 reads TGTGCCAGCAGTTACTCGGGGCTGAACACTGAAGCTTTCTTT. The V gene is TRBV6-5, the J gene TRBJ1-1; TRBD1 might be the D (5 bases). The germline CDR1 and CDR2 sequences are MNHEY and SVGAGI. The V gene lost 0 bases and the J gene lost 0 bases, with 5 bases spanning the gap. This CDR3 is 14 amino acids long.

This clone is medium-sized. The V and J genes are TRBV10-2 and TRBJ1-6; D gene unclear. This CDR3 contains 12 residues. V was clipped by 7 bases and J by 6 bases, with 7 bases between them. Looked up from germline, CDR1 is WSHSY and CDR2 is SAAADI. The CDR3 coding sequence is TGCGCCAGCAAAAGGGTTAATTCACCCCTCCACTTT. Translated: CASKRVNSPLHF.

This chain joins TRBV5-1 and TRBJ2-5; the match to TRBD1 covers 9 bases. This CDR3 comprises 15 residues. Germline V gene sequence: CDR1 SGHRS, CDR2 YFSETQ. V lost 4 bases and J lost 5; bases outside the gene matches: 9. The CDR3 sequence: CASSQGQGRAETQYF. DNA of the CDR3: TGCGCCAGCAGCCAGGGACAGGGTAGGGCGGAGACCCAGTACTTC. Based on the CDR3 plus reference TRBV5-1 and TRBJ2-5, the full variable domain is KAGVTQTPRYLIKTRGQQVTLSCSPISGHRSVSWYQQTPGQGLQFLFEYFSETQRNKGNFPGRFSGRQFSNSRSEMNVSTLELGDSALYLCASSQGQGRAETQYFGPGTRLLVL.

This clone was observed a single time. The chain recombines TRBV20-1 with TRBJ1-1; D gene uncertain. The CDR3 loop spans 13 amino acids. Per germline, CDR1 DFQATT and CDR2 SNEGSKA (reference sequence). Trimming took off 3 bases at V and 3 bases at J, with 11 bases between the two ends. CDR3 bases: TGCAGTGCTAGTTATGGCTTTTACACTGAAGCTTTCTTT. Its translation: CSASYGFYTEAFF.

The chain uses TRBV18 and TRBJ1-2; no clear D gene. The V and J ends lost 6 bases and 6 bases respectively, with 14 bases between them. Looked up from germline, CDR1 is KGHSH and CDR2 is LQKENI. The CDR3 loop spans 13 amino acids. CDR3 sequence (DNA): TGTGCCAGCTCTGGACGTATTCAGGATGGCTACACCTTC. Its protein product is CASSGRIQDGYTF.

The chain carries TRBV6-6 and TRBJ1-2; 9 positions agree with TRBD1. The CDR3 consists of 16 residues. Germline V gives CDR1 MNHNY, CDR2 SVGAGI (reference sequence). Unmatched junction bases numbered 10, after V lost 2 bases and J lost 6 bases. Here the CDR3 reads CASSYRRDRERDGYTF. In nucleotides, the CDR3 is TGTGCCAGCAGTTACCGGCGGGACAGGGAGAGGGATGGCTACACCTTC.

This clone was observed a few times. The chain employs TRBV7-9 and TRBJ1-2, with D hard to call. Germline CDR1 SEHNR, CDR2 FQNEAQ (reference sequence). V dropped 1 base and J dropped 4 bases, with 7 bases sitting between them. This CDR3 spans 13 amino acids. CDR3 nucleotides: TGTGCCAGCAGCTTAGAACGTCCCTATGGCTACACCTTC. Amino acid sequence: CASSLERPYGYTF.

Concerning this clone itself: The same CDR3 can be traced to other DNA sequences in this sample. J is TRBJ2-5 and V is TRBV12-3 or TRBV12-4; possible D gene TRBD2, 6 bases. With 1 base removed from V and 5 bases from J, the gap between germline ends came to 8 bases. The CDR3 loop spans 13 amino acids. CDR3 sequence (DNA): TGTGCCAGCAGTTTAGTTGGGAGGGAGACCCAGTACTTC. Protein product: CASSLVGRETQYF.

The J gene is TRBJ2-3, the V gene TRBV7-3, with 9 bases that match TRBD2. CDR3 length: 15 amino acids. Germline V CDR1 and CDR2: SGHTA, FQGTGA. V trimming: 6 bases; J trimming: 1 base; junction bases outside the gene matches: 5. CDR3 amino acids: CASSFSGGGTDTQYF. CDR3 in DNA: TGTGCCAGCAGTTTTAGCGGGGGAGGCACAGATACGCAGTATTTT.

The CDR3 nucleotides read TGTGCCAGCAGCGCATCAGGATACGAGCAGTACTTC. Protein sequence: CASSASGYEQYF. The rearrangement links TRBV5-5 to TRBJ2-7; D call uncertain. The CDR3 covers 12 residues. Germline-derived CDR1 and CDR2 are SGHKS and YYEKEE (reference sequence). V was trimmed by 4 bases and J by 4 bases, leaving 9 bases between them.

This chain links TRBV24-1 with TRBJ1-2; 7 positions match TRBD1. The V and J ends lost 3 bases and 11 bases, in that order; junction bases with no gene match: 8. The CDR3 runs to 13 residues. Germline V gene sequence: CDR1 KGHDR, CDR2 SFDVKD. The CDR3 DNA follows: TGTGCCACCAGTGATCAACAGGGGAGGTTTTACACCTTC. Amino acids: CATSDQQGRFYTF.

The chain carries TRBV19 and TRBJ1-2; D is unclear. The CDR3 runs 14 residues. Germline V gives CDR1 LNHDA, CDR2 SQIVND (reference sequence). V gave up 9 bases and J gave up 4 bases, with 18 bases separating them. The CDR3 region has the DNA TGTGCCAGCCGTCCCAGCGGGGAGGGCTATGGCTACACCTTC. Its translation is CASRPSGEGYGYTF.

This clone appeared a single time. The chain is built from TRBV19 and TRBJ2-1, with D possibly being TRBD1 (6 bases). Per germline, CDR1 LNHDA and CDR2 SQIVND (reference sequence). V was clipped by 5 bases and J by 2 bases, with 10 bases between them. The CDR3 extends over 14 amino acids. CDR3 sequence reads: CASSAGQTYNEQFF. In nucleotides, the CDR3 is TGTGCCAGTAGTGCAGGACAGACCTACAATGAGCAGTTCTTC.

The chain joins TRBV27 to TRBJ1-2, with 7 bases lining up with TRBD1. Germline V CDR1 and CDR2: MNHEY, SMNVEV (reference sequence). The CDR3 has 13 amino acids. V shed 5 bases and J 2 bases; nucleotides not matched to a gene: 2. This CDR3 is CASSLGQNYGYTF. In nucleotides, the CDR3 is TGTGCCAGCAGTCTGGGACAGAACTATGGCTACACCTTC.

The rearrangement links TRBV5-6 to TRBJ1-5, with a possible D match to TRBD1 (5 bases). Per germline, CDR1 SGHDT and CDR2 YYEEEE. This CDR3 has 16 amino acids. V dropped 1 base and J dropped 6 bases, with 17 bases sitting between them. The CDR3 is CASSLTRGDFSQPQHF. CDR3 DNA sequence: TGTGCCAGCAGCTTGACCCGAGGGGACTTCTCTCAGCCCCAGCATTTT.